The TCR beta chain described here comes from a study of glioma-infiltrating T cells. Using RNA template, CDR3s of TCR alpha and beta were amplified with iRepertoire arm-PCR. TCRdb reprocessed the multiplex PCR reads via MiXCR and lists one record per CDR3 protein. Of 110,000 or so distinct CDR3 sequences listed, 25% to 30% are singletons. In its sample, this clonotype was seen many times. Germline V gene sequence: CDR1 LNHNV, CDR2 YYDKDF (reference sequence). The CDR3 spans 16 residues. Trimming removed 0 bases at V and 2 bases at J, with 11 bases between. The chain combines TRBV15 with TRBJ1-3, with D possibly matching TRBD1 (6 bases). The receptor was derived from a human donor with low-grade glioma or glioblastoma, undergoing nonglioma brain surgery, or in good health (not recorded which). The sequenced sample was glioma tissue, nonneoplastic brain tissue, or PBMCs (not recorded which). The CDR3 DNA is TGTGCCACCAGCAGAGATCCGGGGGCGGCTGGAAACACCATATATTTT. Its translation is CATSRDPGAAGNTIYF. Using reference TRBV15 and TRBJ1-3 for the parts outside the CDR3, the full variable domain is DAMVIQNPRYQVTQFGKPVTLSCSQTLNHNVMYWYQQKSSQAPKLLFHYYDKDFNNEADTPDNFQSRRPNTSFCFLDIRSPGLGDTAMYLCATSRDPGAAGNTIYFGEGSWLTVV.